The rows below give T cell receptor beta chains drawn from one sample of a study of blood T cell repertoires in COVID-19. Assay: immunoSEQ multiplex PCR; the TCRdb copy retains only in-frame clones and omits some. The table lists 90,000 to 120,000 clones, just under 85% of them singletons, with approximately 3.4% in the top ten. The sample taken for sequencing was peripheral blood. The source of these receptors is a woman aged 80 or older with active or convalescent COVID-19. The CDR3 runs from the conserved cysteine through the conserved F or W.

v_gene	j_gene	CDR3aa
TRBV5-1	TRBJ2-7	CASSLSTGPYEQYF
TRBV2	TRBJ2-2	CASSGGRKNTGELFF
TRBV5-6	TRBJ2-1	CASSYLPTDYNEQFF
TRBV7-3	TRBJ2-4	CASSLTGTSDKLAKNIQYF
TRBV18	TRBJ1-5	CASSEGGGAQPQHF
TRBV7-6	TRBJ2-1	CASSIGTSGNEQFF
TRBV6-5	TRBJ1-3	CASSTGTSGNTIYF
TRBV5-5	TRBJ2-5	CASSRGQGYQETQYF
TRBV6-5	TRBJ1-1	CASSYRGNTEAFF
TRBV7-3	TRBJ2-2	CASSPSTMNTGELFF
TRBV6-5	TRBJ1-1	CASKQGANTEAFF
TRBV28	TRBJ2-1	CASSEKAASSYNEQFF
TRBV5-5	TRBJ1-1	CASSRTGSEGEAFF
TRBV5-1	TRBJ2-7	CASSLGTSGYEQYF
TRBV20-1	TRBJ1-5	CSASGVQGFQHF
TRBV4-1	TRBJ1-5	CASSRSTPPGQRDQPQHF
TRBV19	TRBJ2-1	CASSITGGDYNEQFF
TRBV9	TRBJ1-5	CASSVGLGNQPQHF
TRBV29-1	TRBJ1-1	CSVEGRNTEAFF
TRBV20-1	TRBJ2-1	CSASYMSGRFNFF
TRBV10-3	TRBJ1-4	CAIRNPGQVPITNEKLFF
TRBV2	TRBJ2-5	CASRRTSGGEETQYF
TRBV19	TRBJ2-2	CASSPTDTGELFF